One sample yielded the 32 T cell receptor beta chains listed below, sequenced in a study of blood T cell repertoires in COVID-19. Sequenced by immunoSEQ multiplex PCR; TCRdb stores in-frame clones only, minus some. The profile shows 250,000 or so clones, approximately 80% of them singletons. The sample consisted of peripheral blood. The receptors stem from a woman aged 70-85 years with acute or convalescent COVID-19.

V is TRBV4-3 and J is TRBJ1-4, with 7 bases aligning to TRBD1. The CDR3 extends over 15 amino acids. V lost 0 bases, J lost 6 bases, and 4 bases stayed unmatched. Germline CDR1 and CDR2: LGHNA and YSLEER. The CDR3 loop reads CASSQDRQGDEKLFF. CDR3 DNA: TGCGCCAGCAGCCAAGATCGACAGGGTGATGAAAAACTGTTTTTT.

This chain uses TRBV7-8 with TRBJ2-6, with D possibly matching TRBD1 (6 bases). This CDR3 has 19 amino acids. Germline V gene sequence: CDR1 SGHVS, CDR2 FQNEAQ. V dropped 0 bases and J dropped 0 bases, with 15 bases sitting between them. The CDR3, as DNA: TGTGCCAGCAGCTTAGCGGGCAGGGGCCTGATCTCTGGGGCCAACGTCCTGACTTTC. This translates into CASSLAGRGLISGANVLTF.

The V and J genes are TRBV6-5 and TRBJ2-7; D is perhaps TRBD2 (7 bases). Trimming left V 11 bases short and J 3 bases short, with 17 bases between. This CDR3 spans 13 amino acids. Germline V gene sequence: CDR1 MNHEY, CDR2 SVGAGI. The CDR3 region is CAAGGAPFYEQYF. The CDR3, as DNA: TGTGCCGCTGGGGGGGCGCCGTTCTACGAGCAGTACTTC.

This clone was recorded only once. The chain employs TRBV7-9 and TRBJ2-3; the match to TRBD1 covers 8 bases. CDR3 size: 15 residues. Germline V gene lookup returns CDR1 SEHNR and CDR2 FQNEAQ (reference sequence). V shed 5 bases and J 2 bases; nucleotides not matched to a gene: 6. The CDR3 bases are TGTGCCAGCAGCCTTGGACAGGGCACCACAGATACGCAGTATTTT. Translated, it gives CASSLGQGTTDTQYF.

DNA for the CDR3: TGTGCCAGCAGCAAAGAGGGGACAGGGGACGAAAAACTGTTTTTT. This gives the protein CASSKEGTGDEKLFF. V is TRBV21-1 and J is TRBJ1-4; the table gives TRBD1 as D, unverified against the DNA. TRBV21-1 constitutes a pseudogene. The CDR3 is 15 amino acids.

The V gene is TRBV2, the J gene TRBJ2-6, with unresolved D. Looked up from germline, CDR1 is SNHLY and CDR2 is FYNNEI. The length of the CDR3 is 14 residues. V was clipped by 6 bases and J by 0 bases, with 6 bases between them. The chain's CDR3 is CASRAVSGANVLTF. The DNA for the CDR3 is TGTGCCAGCAGGGCCGTCTCTGGGGCCAACGTCCTGACTTTC. Filled out from reference TRBV2 and TRBJ2-6, the complete variable domain reads EPEVTQTPSHQVTQMGQEVILRCVPISNHLYFYWYRQILGQKVEFLVSFYNNEISEKSEIFDDQFSVERPDGSNFTLKIRSTKLEDSAMYFCASRAVSGANVLTFGAGSRLTVL.

The chain employs TRBV5-1 and TRBJ1-2; weak D call: TRBD1 (6 bases). The CDR3 runs to 16 residues. V was cut by 0 bases and J by 2 bases, with 14 bases left in between. The germline V gene has CDR1 SGHRS and CDR2 YFSETQ. CDR3 sequence (DNA): TGCGCCAGCAGCTTGGCCCACGGACAGACCAACTATGGCTACACCTTC. It is translated as CASSLAHGQTNYGYTF.

The chain carries TRBV3-1 (or the pseudogene TRBV3-2) and TRBJ2-4; maybe TRBD2 (5 bases). V was cut by 0 bases and J by 9 bases, with 12 bases left in between. CDR1 LGHDT and CDR2 YNNKEL come from the germline V gene (reference sequence). The CDR3 has 14 residues. CDR3 DNA sequence: TGTGCCAGCAGCCAAGATGGCGGAGCGGCCATTCAGTACTTC. Protein sequence: CASSQDGGAAIQYF.

The chain joins TRBV2 to TRBJ1-2, with a possible D match to TRBD1 (5 bases). V shed 7 bases and J shed 4 bases, with 13 bases lying between them. This CDR3 is built from 13 residues. Germline CDR1 SNHLY, CDR2 FYNNEI. The CDR3 DNA reads TGTGCCAGCACCCCCGACAGTTTCTATGGCTACACCTTC. This gives the protein CASTPDSFYGYTF.

The chain employs TRBV10-3 and TRBJ1-2; 8 bases map to TRBD1. With 8 bases clipped from V and 7 bases from J, the junction kept 6 bases outside the gene matches. Germline V gene data show CDR1 as ENHRY and CDR2 as SYGVKD. The CDR3 loop spans 12 amino acids. This chain's CDR3 is CAIQGAQGGYTF. CDR3 nucleotide sequence: TGTGCCATCCAGGGGGCCCAGGGTGGCTACACCTTC.

This chain joins TRBV19 and TRBJ1-2; D ambiguous. CDR1 is LNHDA, CDR2 SQIVND, per germline (reference sequence). The length of the CDR3 is 12 residues. Trimming pared 5 bases from V and 4 bases from J, leaving 8 bases between. CDR3 bases: TGTGCCAGTAGTCCTCGGGGCTATGGCTACACCTTC. It specifies CASSPRGYGYTF. Full variable domain (outside the CDR3, taken from reference TRBV19 and TRBJ1-2): DGGITQSPKYLFRKEGQNVTLSCEQNLNHDAMYWYRQDPGQGLRLIYYSQIVNDFQKGDIAEGYSVSREKKESFPLTVTSAQKNPTAFYLCASSPRGYGYTFGSGTRLTVV.

The gene calls are TRBV19 and TRBJ2-4, with TRBD2 matching 9 bases. Losses at the gene ends were 5 bases for V and 7 bases for J; bases not matched to a gene: 15. The CDR3 runs 17 residues. CDR1 and CDR2 from the germline V gene are LNHDA and SQIVND (reference sequence). The CDR3 loop is CASSVQRGVTLGNIQYF. Here the CDR3 DNA reads TGTGCCAGTAGTGTCCAGCGGGGGGTTACCCTAGGGAACATTCAGTACTTC.

This chain's CDR3 is CASSIDIRQRLNTGELFF. DNA of the CDR3: TGTGCCAGTAGTATAGATATAAGGCAGCGGTTGAACACCGGGGAGCTGTTTTTT. The chain couples TRBV19 to TRBJ2-2; D possibly corresponds to TRBD2 (5 bases). Germline loops: CDR1 LNHDA, CDR2 SQIVND (reference sequence). This CDR3 has 18 residues. Trimming pared 0 bases from V and 1 base from J, leaving 15 bases between.

This chain connects TRBV28 to TRBJ1-2, with D hard to call. CDR3 length: 14 residues. The V and J ends lost 5 bases and 2 bases respectively, with 12 bases between them. Germline CDR1 MDHEN, CDR2 SYDVKM. The CDR3 loop reads CASSLGLINYGYTF. The CDR3 DNA follows: TGTGCCAGCAGTCTCGGACTGATCAACTATGGCTACACCTTC.

The table lists this clone with a count of one. V is TRBV4-2 and J is TRBJ1-1; unclear D gene. The V end lost 0 bases, the J end lost 1 base, and 6 bases lay between the germline ends. Germline V gene data show CDR1 as LGHNA and CDR2 as YNFKEQ. The CDR3 is 14 amino acids. The CDR3 DNA is TGTGCCAGCAGCCAAGAGGAGGGGAACACTGAAGCTTTCTTT. Translated, it gives CASSQEEGNTEAFF.

This clone has just one count. This chain links TRBV4-1 with TRBJ1-1; 7 nucleotides agree with TRBD1. Germline V gene lookup returns CDR1 MGHRA and CDR2 YSYEKL. This CDR3 contains 15 residues. V shed 2 bases, J shed 0 bases, and the junction held 3 bases outside the gene matches. This CDR3 is CASSQMDRMNTEAFF. DNA of the CDR3: TGCGCCAGCAGCCAAATGGACAGGATGAACACTGAAGCTTTCTTT.

The genes are TRBV6-2 or TRBV6-3 and TRBJ2-1; TRBD2 is a possible D gene (6 bases). This CDR3 is 15 amino acids long. The germline gives CDR1 MNHEY, CDR2 SVGEGT. V was cut by 2 bases and J by 4 bases, with 12 bases left in between. The CDR3 coding sequence is TGTGCCAGCAGTTACGGGGCGGGGCTGTACAATGAGCAGTTCTTC. Encoded protein: CASSYGAGLYNEQFF.

This sequence joins TRBV6-5 and TRBJ2-1; 8 bases map to TRBD1. V lost 6 bases, J lost 8 bases, and 12 bases stayed unmatched. The germline CDR1 and CDR2 sequences are MNHEY and SVGAGI. This CDR3 comprises 15 residues. CDR3 nucleotide sequence: TGTGCCAGCAGAATCCAGGGGGCGCGCTCCGATGAGCAGTTCTTC. It translates to CASRIQGARSDEQFF.

The chain has TRBV29-1 and TRBJ1-2; 8 bases are shared with TRBD1. From germline, CDR1 is SQVTM and CDR2 ANQGSEA. Losses at the gene ends were 8 bases for V and 3 bases for J; bases not matched to a gene: 8. This CDR3 spans 13 amino acids. The CDR3 spells CSTGQGPYYGYTF. CDR3 coding DNA: TGCAGCACTGGACAGGGACCCTACTATGGCTACACCTTC.

CDR3 coding DNA: TGTGCCACCACAGGGGCCCCCAATGCGCCCCAGCATTTT. It encodes CATTGAPNAPQHF. J is TRBJ1-5 and V is TRBV24-1, with D possibly matching TRBD1 (6 bases). Germline-derived CDR1 and CDR2 are KGHDR and SFDVKD. This CDR3 contains 13 residues. V lost 8 bases and J 9 bases, leaving 16 bases between the germline ends.

A note on this clone: This specimen includes other DNA sequences encoding the same CDR3. The CDR3 sequence: CATSDIRDRGRGELFF. For the CDR3, the DNA is TGTGCCACCAGTGATATCCGGGACAGGGGGCGGGGGGAGCTGTTTTTT. The chain uses TRBV24-1 and TRBJ2-2; 12 bases align to TRBD1. Germline lookup yields CDR1 KGHDR and CDR2 SFDVKD. The CDR3 is made up of 16 amino acids. V shed 3 bases, J shed 8 bases, and the junction held 6 bases outside the gene matches.

The gene calls are TRBV6-5 and TRBJ1-1; no firm D call. Germline V gene data show CDR1 as MNHEY and CDR2 as SVGAGI. V shed 6 bases and J shed 2 bases, with 16 bases lying between them. CDR3 length: 15 amino acids. The DNA of the CDR3 is TGTGCCAGCAGCCCGGTCTTCCGGTTCAACACTGAAGCTTTCTTT. Residues: CASSPVFRFNTEAFF.

The rearrangement links TRBV2 to TRBJ1-2; 7 nucleotides line up with TRBD1. Trimming cost V 1 base and J 4 bases; bases outside gene matches: 12. Germline V lookup: CDR1 SNHLY, CDR2 FYNNEI. The length of the CDR3 is 17 residues. The CDR3: CASSEGQGLVKPYGYTF. CDR3 DNA sequence: TGTGCCAGCAGTGAAGGACAGGGTTTGGTCAAACCCTATGGCTACACCTTC. Together with reference TRBV2 and TRBJ1-2, the CDR3 gives the full variable domain: EPEVTQTPSHQVTQMGQEVILRCVPISNHLYFYWYRQILGQKVEFLVSFYNNEISEKSEIFDDQFSVERPDGSNFTLKIRSTKLEDSAMYFCASSEGQGLVKPYGYTFGSGTRLTVV.

The chain recombines TRBV7-2 with TRBJ1-5, with TRBD1 identical over 8 bases. V trimming: 5 bases; J trimming: 3 bases; junction bases outside the gene matches: 12. CDR1 is SGHTA and CDR2 is FQGNSA in the germline V gene. The CDR3 loop spans 17 amino acids. CDR3 in DNA: TGTGCCAGCAGCCCAATGGGGACAGGAAAGATCAATCAGCCCCAGCATTTT. It encodes CASSPMGTGKINQPQHF.

This clone has just one count. This chain links TRBV5-6 with TRBJ2-3; D gene unclear. Trimming took off 4 bases at V and 4 bases at J, with 7 bases between the two ends. Germline CDR1 SGHDT, CDR2 YYEEEE. This CDR3 comprises 12 residues. This CDR3 reads CASSPRADTQYF. CDR3 DNA sequence: TGTGCCAGCAGCCCTCGGGCAGATACGCAGTATTTT.

This rearrangement joins TRBV7-9 to TRBJ1-6; D possibly corresponds to TRBD1 (5 bases). The CDR3 loop spans 14 amino acids. Germline CDR1 is SEHNR and CDR2 is FQNEAQ (reference sequence). Trimming stripped 2 bases from V and 9 bases from J, with 11 bases between. The CDR3 sequence is CASSLPGPPSPLHF. The CDR3, as DNA: TGTGCCAGCAGCTTACCAGGGCCTCCTTCACCCCTCCACTTT.

This rearrangement joins TRBV11-2 to TRBJ1-2, with TRBD1 matching over 8 bases. CDR1 SGHAT and CDR2 FQNNGV come from the germline V gene. CDR3 length: 15 residues. After removal of 4 bases from V and 2 bases from J, the junction contained 6 bases not matched to a gene. This CDR3 reads CASSYRDRKNYGYTF. The CDR3 nucleotides are TGTGCCAGCAGCTACCGGGACAGGAAGAACTATGGCTACACCTTC.

The gene calls are TRBV4-3 and TRBJ1-2, with 8 bases that match TRBD1. CDR1 and CDR2 from the germline V gene are LGHNA and YSLEER. The V and J ends lost 0 bases and 4 bases, in that order; junction bases with no gene match: 10. The length of the CDR3 is 17 residues. This chain's CDR3 is CASSQDRPGTGLYGYTF. CDR3 DNA sequence: TGCGCCAGCAGCCAAGATCGCCCCGGGACAGGACTCTATGGCTACACCTTC.

The chain uses TRBV6-4 and TRBJ1-3; D is ambiguous. This CDR3 spans 15 amino acids. Germline CDR1 and CDR2: MRHNA and SNTAGT. The V end lost 6 bases, the J end lost 0 bases, and 12 bases lay between the germline ends. Here the CDR3 DNA reads TGTGCCAGCAGCGCGAGGTACACCTCTGGAAACACCATATATTTT. Translating it yields CASSARYTSGNTIYF.

The rearrangement links TRBV24-1 to TRBJ2-1; 15 nucleotides match TRBD2. The CDR3 loop spans 20 amino acids. Trimming cost V 0 bases and J 8 bases; bases outside gene matches: 13. Germline CDR1 KGHDR, CDR2 SFDVKD. CDR3 in amino acids: CATSDLPGQGLAGGPDEQFF. The CDR3 nucleotides are TGTGCCACCAGTGATTTGCCAGGTCAAGGACTAGCGGGGGGGCCGGATGAGCAGTTCTTC.

This chain joins TRBV12-3 or TRBV12-4 and TRBJ1-2, with a tentative D call TRBD1 (6 bases). The CDR3 is 13 amino acids. V lost 5 bases, J lost 5 bases, and 12 bases lay in between. CDR3 region: CASSVQGGYGYTF. The CDR3 nucleotides read TGTGCCAGCAGTGTACAGGGTGGATATGGCTACACCTTC.

The sample holds one count of this clone. The rearrangement links TRBV9 to TRBJ1-6, with a tentative D call TRBD1 (5 bases). Germline V gives CDR1 SGDLS, CDR2 YYNGEE. The length of the CDR3 is 15 residues. Deletions cut 3 bases from V and 9 bases from J, with 16 bases between. The CDR3 loop is CASSAPGLPSSPLHF. CDR3 coding DNA: TGTGCCAGCAGCGCCCCGGGACTTCCTAGTTCACCCCTCCACTTT.